This TCR beta chain stems from a study of T cell responses to AZD1222 COVID-19 vaccine. Study results and limitations: Donors were chiefly white British, with a greater number of females, and clonal diversity was perhaps underestimated. Only a handful of AZD1222 recipients, roughly six in all, had baseline seropositivity.

Clones were read by immunoSEQ multiplex PCR, and TCRdb kept only the in-frame ones, dropping some. The sample has about 160,000 clones, 85% to 95% seen once; the top ten hold under 6%. Comment on this clone: Antigen: not known.

V shed 1 base, J shed 5 bases, and the junction held 4 bases outside the gene matches. CDR1 is SGHNT, CDR2 YENEEA, per germline. The CDR3 has 15 amino acids. The chain is built from TRBV11-3 and TRBJ2-5; 10 bases line up with TRBD2. Material: peripheral blood, obtained 28 days after the second AZD1222 dose. This sequence originates from an adult who received the AZD1222 COVID-19 vaccine. CDR3 in DNA: TGTGCCAGCAGCTTAGGCCTAGCGGGAGTTGAGACCCAGTACTTC. Translated, it gives CASSLGLAGVETQYF.